The 27 T cell receptor beta chains in this list originate from one sample, sequenced in a study of T cell responses to AZD1222 COVID-19 vaccine. Repertoires were generated with immunoSEQ multiplex PCR, while TCRdb's copy carries only in-frame clones and drops some. This sample has over 100,000 clones, with approximately 90% found just once. Material: peripheral blood, obtained 28 days after the second AZD1222 dose. These receptors originate from an adult who received the AZD1222 COVID-19 vaccine.

The genes are TRBV7-8 and TRBJ2-3, with 10 bases lining up with TRBD2. The CDR3 runs 17 residues. The trim removed 2 bases at V and 2 bases at J, leaving 7 bases unmatched. The germline V gene has CDR1 SGHVS and CDR2 FQNEAQ. The CDR3 reads CASSLKPAGGPTDTQYF. The DNA of the CDR3 is TGTGCCAGCAGCTTAAAACCAGCGGGAGGGCCCACAGATACGCAGTATTTT.

This clone was found once. The gene calls are TRBV30 and TRBJ1-2; no clear D gene. The ends were cut back, 2 bases at V and 8 bases at J, with 12 bases in the middle. Germline-derived CDR1 and CDR2 are GTSNPN and SVGIG (reference sequence). This CDR3 is built from 12 residues. CDR3 residues: CAWSPDRRGYTF. The CDR3 region has the DNA TGTGCCTGGAGTCCCGATAGGCGGGGCTACACCTTC.

This clone was recorded only once. This rearrangement joins TRBV28 to TRBJ2-7, with D unresolved. Germline V gene data show CDR1 as MDHEN and CDR2 as SYDVKM. CDR3 length: 13 residues. With 6 bases removed from V and 2 bases from J, the gap between germline ends came to 11 bases. CDR3 sequence: CASSPPAPYEQYF. In DNA form, the CDR3 reads TGTGCCAGCAGCCCACCAGCACCCTACGAGCAGTACTTC.

CDR3 protein: CASREPGTSDVEQFF. The CDR3, as DNA: TGCGCCAGCAGGGAACCCGGGACTAGCGACGTTGAGCAGTTCTTC. This chain joins TRBV5-1 and TRBJ2-1; TRBD2 matches at 10 bases. There are 15 residues in the CDR3. CDR1 is SGHRS, CDR2 YFSETQ, per germline. The V gene end was trimmed by 5 bases and the J gene end by 9 bases; junction bases not matched to a gene: 11.

CDR3 coding DNA: TGTGCCACCAGCAGAGACAGCTACGAGCAGTACTTC. Encoded protein: CATSRDSYEQYF. V usage is TRBV15 and J usage is TRBJ2-7, with D unresolved. This CDR3 is 12 amino acids long. Germline values: CDR1 LNHNV, CDR2 YYDKDF (reference sequence). The V end was cut by 0 bases, the J end by 3 bases, with 3 bases between.

The gene calls are TRBV7-9 and TRBJ2-3; 8 bases are shared with TRBD1. V shed 3 bases, J shed 4 bases, and the junction held 6 bases outside the gene matches. Germline CDR1 reads SEHNR; CDR2 reads FQNEAQ (reference sequence). The CDR3 sequence is 15 residues long. The CDR3 nucleotides read TGTGCCAGCAGCTTTTGGTCAGGGGGCGCAGATACGCAGTATTTT. Translated: CASSFWSGGADTQYF.

The V gene is TRBV5-1, the J gene TRBJ2-7, with D unresolved. This CDR3 comprises 14 residues. Germline V gene data show CDR1 as SGHRS and CDR2 as YFSETQ. V lost 5 bases and J lost 2, with 14 bases in between. The CDR3 sequence: CASSYSGPPYEQYF. The CDR3 DNA reads as TGCGCCAGCAGTTATTCCGGGCCTCCCTACGAGCAGTACTTC.

The chain has TRBV18 and TRBJ1-3; tentatively, D is TRBD1 (6 bases). The CDR3 length is 15 residues. Per germline, CDR1 KGHSH and CDR2 LQKENI. Trimming removed 3 bases at V and 3 bases at J, with 12 bases between. The CDR3 DNA reads as TGTGCCAGCTCACCTGAGACAGGATTTGGAAACACCATATATTTT. This translates into CASSPETGFGNTIYF.

V and J are TRBV20-1 and TRBJ2-1, with no clear D. CDR3 length: 11 residues. The V gene's germline CDR1 is DFQATT and CDR2 SNEGSKA (reference sequence). The germline V and J ends were trimmed by 6 bases and 6 bases, with 9 bases remaining between them. For the CDR3, the DNA is TGCAGTGCCCCCAAGGTCAATGAGCAGTTCTTC. This encodes CSAPKVNEQFF.

The genes are TRBV2 and TRBJ1-2; maybe TRBD1 (6 bases). CDR1 and CDR2 from the germline V gene are SNHLY and FYNNEI. The CDR3 has 13 residues. Trimming cost V 2 bases and J 8 bases, with 12 bases left between them. This chain's CDR3 is CASSERGLGGYTF. CDR3 bases: TGTGCCAGCAGTGAACGGGGGCTCGGGGGCTACACCTTC. Combining the CDR3 with reference TRBV2 and TRBJ1-2 gives the whole variable domain EPEVTQTPSHQVTQMGQEVILRCVPISNHLYFYWYRQILGQKVEFLVSFYNNEISEKSEIFDDQFSVERPDGSNFTLKIRSTKLEDSAMYFCASSERGLGGYTFGSGTRLTVV.

V gene TRBV4-2 combines with J gene TRBJ1-1; D unclear. Germline CDR1 reads LGHNA; CDR2 reads YNFKEQ. The CDR3 has 13 residues. The ends were cut back, 0 bases at V and 7 bases at J, with 9 bases in the middle. CDR3 sequence (DNA): TGTGCCAGCAGCCAAGATCTCCAGCGTGAAGCTTTCTTT. This translates into CASSQDLQREAFF.

The J gene is TRBJ2-1, the V gene TRBV2; D ambiguous. The CDR3 has 11 residues. Germline V gene data show CDR1 as SNHLY and CDR2 as FYNNEI. V lost 2 bases, J lost 10 bases, and 6 bases lay in between. CDR3 nucleotide sequence: TGTGCCAGCAGTGAATTTGAGGAGCAGTTCTTC. Residues: CASSEFEEQFF.

The chain has TRBV23-1 and TRBJ2-6; 7 bases fit TRBD2. TRBV23-1 is identified as an open reading frame with a role that is uncertain. The V segment lost 2 bases and the J segment 0 bases; nucleotides outside the gene matches: 7. The CDR3 runs to 18 residues. In DNA form, the CDR3 reads TGCGCCAGCAGTCAAGGCAGGGAGGGACGCTCTGGGGCCAACGTCCTGACTTTC. Protein: CASSQGREGRSGANVLTF.

V usage is TRBV5-1 and J usage is TRBJ2-5; 7 bases are shared with TRBD1. The germline gives CDR1 SGHRS, CDR2 YFSETQ. The junction had 9 bases not matched to a gene; V was cut back by 4 bases and J by 3 bases. The CDR3 consists of 15 residues. The CDR3 DNA reads as TGCGCCAGCAGCGTTTTAAATACAGGGGAAGAGACCCAGTACTTC. This encodes CASSVLNTGEETQYF.

The chain joins TRBV28 to TRBJ1-5; D remains unclear. Trimming stripped 7 bases from V and 4 bases from J, with 14 bases between. The germline CDR1 and CDR2 sequences are MDHEN and SYDVKM. CDR3 length: 14 amino acids. CDR3 sequence: CASTDPPRNQPQHF. DNA of the CDR3: TGTGCCAGCACCGACCCCCCGAGGAATCAGCCCCAGCATTTT.

J is TRBJ2-7 and V is TRBV6-5; 14 bases are shared with TRBD2. Germline CDR1 reads MNHEY; CDR2 reads SVGAGI. V dropped 7 bases and J dropped 5; count of bases not matched to a gene: 4. The CDR3 sequence is 14 residues long. In DNA, the CDR3 is TGTGCCAGCATCAGACTAGCGGGAGGGGACGAGCAGTACTTC. It encodes CASIRLAGGDEQYF.

This sequence joins TRBV7-3 and TRBJ2-7; 7 nucleotides match TRBD2. Germline CDR1 SGHTA, CDR2 FQGTGA. V trimming: 1 base; J trimming: 0 bases; junction bases outside the gene matches: 3. CDR3 length: 15 residues. CDR3 nucleotide sequence: TGTGCCAGCAGCTTAATCGGCGGGAGCTCCTACGAGCAGTACTTC. Translated: CASSLIGGSSYEQYF. The complete variable domain, with remaining parts taken from reference TRBV7-3 and TRBJ2-7, reads GAGVSQTPSNKVTEKGKYVELRCDPISGHTALYWYRQSLGQGPEFLIYFQGTGAADDSGLPNDRFFAVRPEGSVSTLKIQRTERGDSAVYLCASSLIGGSSYEQYFGPGTRLTVT.

The chain links TRBV10-1 to TRBJ2-5, with 10 bases aligning to TRBD2. There are 15 residues in the CDR3. From germline, CDR1 is WNHNN and CDR2 SYGVQD (reference sequence). The J segment lost 5 bases and the V segment lost 2 bases, leaving 5 bases of the junction unmatched. The CDR3 region is CASSEPGAGGETQYF. The CDR3 nucleotides read TGCGCCAGCAGTGAGCCTGGAGCGGGGGGGGAGACCCAGTACTTC.

This sequence joins TRBV11-3 and TRBJ2-2, with TRBD1 matching over 7 bases. The germline gives CDR1 SGHNT, CDR2 YENEEA. The CDR3 length is 15 residues. V lost 5 bases to trimming and J lost 6 bases; unmatched junction nucleotides: 9. The CDR3 sequence is CASSPTGDPSGELFF. The CDR3 DNA reads as TGTGCCAGCAGCCCCACAGGGGACCCCTCCGGGGAGCTGTTTTTT.

The V and J genes are TRBV20-1 and TRBJ1-2; maybe TRBD1 (5 bases). This CDR3 has 11 amino acids. Germline V gives CDR1 DFQATT, CDR2 SNEGSKA (reference sequence). V was shortened by 5 bases and J by 8 bases, with 12 bases between the two germline ends. The CDR3, as DNA: TGCAGTGCTGACCTGAGGGGCGGCTACACCTTC. Residues: CSADLRGGYTF.

The V and J genes are TRBV6-5 and TRBJ2-1; TRBD1 might be the D (6 bases). V was shortened by 8 bases and J by 4 bases, with 18 bases between the two germline ends. The CDR3 runs to 15 residues. Germline CDR1 MNHEY, CDR2 SVGAGI. CDR3 residues: CASGGTGRGYNEQFF. The CDR3 coding sequence is TGTGCCAGCGGGGGAACAGGGAGAGGATACAATGAGCAGTTCTTC.

This sequence joins TRBV5-1 and TRBJ1-2, with 11 positions matching TRBD1. Germline CDR1 and CDR2: SGHRS and YFSETQ. Germline trimming cut 3 bases from V and 7 bases from J; bases unmatched to any gene: 11. This CDR3 has 16 amino acids. CDR3 residues: CASSSDPGQGGFGYTF. In DNA, the CDR3 is TGCGCCAGCAGCTCTGACCCGGGACAGGGGGGCTTTGGCTACACCTTC.

The rearrangement joins TRBV28 to TRBJ1-1; the match to TRBD1 covers 11 bases. The germline V gene has CDR1 MDHEN and CDR2 SYDVKM. The CDR3 runs 14 residues. J was trimmed by 4 bases and V by 5 bases; bases with no gene match: 3. The CDR3 DNA is TGTGCCAGCAGTCCAGGGACAGGGGGCACTGAAGCTTTCTTT. Protein sequence: CASSPGTGGTEAFF.

The chain links TRBV5-5 to TRBJ2-5, with D hard to call. The V end was cut by 4 bases, the J end by 3 bases, with 16 bases between. The germline gives CDR1 SGHKS, CDR2 YYEKEE (reference sequence). The CDR3 is 15 residues long. The CDR3 protein is CASSPGQIPEETQYF. For the CDR3, the DNA is TGTGCCAGCAGCCCTGGTCAGATTCCAGAAGAGACCCAGTACTTC. The full variable domain, in which reference TRBV5-5 and TRBJ2-5 provide the parts outside the CDR3, is DAGVTQSPTHLIKTRGQQVTLRCSPISGHKSVSWYQQVLGQGPQFIFQYYEKEERGRGNFPDRFSARQFPNYSSELNVNALLLGDSALYLCASSPGQIPEETQYFGPGTRLLVL.

This sequence joins TRBV10-3 and TRBJ2-1; D possibly matches TRBD1 or TRBD2 (5 bases each). Trimming removed 10 bases from V and 7 bases from J, with 14 bases in between. CDR3 length equals 12 residues. In germline, CDR1 is ENHRY, CDR2 SYGVKD. The DNA of the CDR3 is TGTGCCACCCGGGACCCAAATAATGAGCAGTTCTTC. Translated: CATRDPNNEQFF.

The rearrangement uses TRBV18 and TRBJ1-1; no firm D call. The CDR3 length is 14 residues. V lost 1 base to trimming and J lost 5 bases, with 11 bases between them. Germline V gene data show CDR1 as KGHSH and CDR2 as LQKENI. CDR3 sequence (DNA): TGTGCCAGCTCACCACGGAACTCCTGGACTGAAGCTTTCTTT. Translated: CASSPRNSWTEAFF.

Only a few counts were recorded for this clone. The rearrangement joins TRBV7-9 to TRBJ2-7, with a tentative D call TRBD1 (5 bases). Germline CDR1 and CDR2: SEHNR and FQNEAQ (reference sequence). V was clipped by 3 bases and J by 2 bases, with 8 bases between them. This CDR3 has 13 amino acids. CDR3 DNA sequence: TGTGCCAGCAGCTTTAAGGGGACCTACGAGCAGTACTTC. Protein sequence: CASSFKGTYEQYF.